These 15 T cell receptor beta chains were all obtained from the same sample, sequenced in a study of cytomegalovirus exposure and HLA in healthy donors. Primers for the PCR totalled 60 Vbeta and 13 Jbeta. Using immunoSEQ multiplex PCR, the repertoire was profiled, and TCRdb retains in-frame clones only, with some absent. The table lists around 110,000 clones, roughly 80% of them singletons. What was sequenced was PBMCs. All receptors derive from a man aged 25-45 years in good health and CMV-seropositive.

The V call is TRBV28, the J call TRBJ1-4; D remains ambiguous. Germline V gene data show CDR1 as MDHEN and CDR2 as SYDVKM. With 3 bases removed from V and 0 bases from J, the gap between germline ends came to 8 bases. The CDR3 contains 15 residues. CDR3 protein: CASSFSGATNEKLFF. CDR3 in DNA: TGTGCCAGCAGTTTTTCCGGTGCAACTAATGAAAAACTGTTTTTT.

The V gene is TRBV25-1, the J gene TRBJ1-5, with TRBD1 matching 9 bases. This CDR3 region has 14 residues. Trimming took 4 bases from V and 4 from J; bases not matched to a gene: 2. Germline assignment: CDR1 MGHDK and CDR2 SYGVNS. The CDR3: CASSVGTGNQPQHF. Written as DNA, the CDR3 is TGTGCCAGCAGTGTAGGGACAGGGAATCAGCCCCAGCATTTT.

This sequence joins TRBV7-6 and TRBJ2-7; 8 bases match TRBD1. The J segment lost 2 bases and the V segment lost 2 bases, leaving 2 bases of the junction unmatched. Per the germline V gene, CDR1 is SGHVS and CDR2 is FNYEAQ. This CDR3 is built from 14 residues. The CDR3 sequence is CASSLRTGTYEQYF. The CDR3 coding sequence is TGTGCCAGCAGCTTACGGACAGGGACCTACGAGCAGTACTTC.

The chain combines TRBV19 with TRBJ2-4; tentative D call: TRBD1 (5 bases). Germline V CDR1 and CDR2: LNHDA, SQIVND (reference sequence). CDR3 length: 12 residues. The V gene lost 6 bases and the J gene lost 8 bases, with 11 bases spanning the gap. The CDR3 region has the DNA TGTGCCAGTAGCCAACCAGGGTACATTCAGTACTTC. Protein sequence: CASSQPGYIQYF.

This clone showed up just a few times. The chain employs TRBV9 and TRBJ2-2; 7 bases agree with TRBD2. CDR1 is SGDLS, CDR2 YYNGEE, per germline. The CDR3 is 18 residues long. Unmatched junction bases numbered 14, after V lost 3 bases and J lost 3 bases. The CDR3 is CASSADTGWDYYTGELFF. CDR3 bases: TGTGCCAGCAGCGCGGATACGGGGTGGGACTACTACACCGGGGAGCTGTTTTTT. Full variable domain (rest looked up from reference TRBV9 and TRBJ2-2): DSGVTQTPKHLITATGQRVTLRCSPRSGDLSVYWYQQSLDQGLQFLIQYYNGEERAKGNILERFSAQQFPDLHSELNLSSLELGDSALYFCASSADTGWDYYTGELFFGEGSRLTVL.

V usage is TRBV6-4 and J usage is TRBJ1-2; D is perhaps TRBD1 (6 bases). Germline assignment: CDR1 MRHNA and CDR2 SNTAGT. This CDR3 is 13 amino acids long. V was shortened by 6 bases and J by 8 bases, with 16 bases between the two germline ends. This chain's CDR3 is CASRPGQLEGYTF. DNA of the CDR3: TGTGCCAGCAGACCCGGACAGCTAGAGGGCTACACCTTC.

The chain is built from TRBV28 and TRBJ2-5, with a weak D call TRBD2 (6 bases). The CDR3 totals 13 residues. Trimming took off 3 bases at V and 5 bases at J, with 10 bases between the two ends. CDR1 and CDR2 from the germline V gene are MDHEN and SYDVKM. This CDR3 is CASSLLGRETQYF. Written as DNA, the CDR3 is TGTGCCAGCAGTTTGTTAGGGAGGGAGACCCAGTACTTC.

The V and J genes are TRBV4-1 and TRBJ2-7, with 10 nucleotides matching TRBD1. Germline V gene lookup returns CDR1 MGHRA and CDR2 YSYEKL. This CDR3 has 14 amino acids. V was clipped by 2 bases and J by 6 bases; unmatched bases: 4. The CDR3 spells CASSQRQGAGEQYV. The CDR3 nucleotides read TGCGCCAGCAGCCAACGACAGGGGGCGGGCGAGCAGTACGTC.

This chain connects TRBV14 to TRBJ2-1, with TRBD2 matching 9 bases. Germline assignment: CDR1 SGHDN and CDR2 FVKESK. This CDR3 spans 17 amino acids. The trim removed 2 bases at V and 7 bases at J, leaving 12 bases unmatched. CDR3 amino acids: CASSQTPGTSRRNEQFF. The CDR3 DNA reads as TGTGCCAGCAGCCAAACACCCGGGACTAGCAGGAGGAATGAGCAGTTCTTC. Filled out from reference TRBV14 and TRBJ2-1, the complete variable domain reads EAGVTQFPSHSVIEKGQTVTLRCDPISGHDNLYWYRRVMGKEIKFLLHFVKESKQDESGMPNNRFLAERTGGTYSTLKVQPAELEDSGVYFCASSQTPGTSRRNEQFFGPGTRLTVL.

V and J are TRBV7-8 and TRBJ1-6; D gene ambiguous. CDR1 and CDR2 from the germline V gene are SGHVS and FQNEAQ. CDR3 length: 13 amino acids. The germline V and J ends were trimmed by 1 base and 10 bases, with 8 bases remaining between them. CDR3 loop: CASSLEAGSPLHF. As DNA, the CDR3 is TGTGCCAGCAGCTTAGAGGCGGGGTCACCCCTCCACTTT.

This clone has a handful of counts. The V gene is TRBV4-2, the J gene TRBJ2-5; TRBD2 agrees at 13 bases. This CDR3 has 16 amino acids. Trimming removed 3 bases from V and 6 bases from J; junction bases left unmatched: 7. From germline, CDR1 is LGHNA and CDR2 YNFKEQ. CDR3 region: CASSHGLAGDEQTQYF. CDR3 coding DNA: TGTGCCAGCAGCCACGGACTAGCGGGAGACGAACAGACCCAGTACTTC.

Of note for this clone: Other nucleotide sequences from this sample produce the same CDR3. The genes are TRBV6-5 and TRBJ1-2; 8 bases agree with TRBD1. Trimming cost V 0 bases and J 5 bases; bases outside gene matches: 2. CDR1 is MNHEY, CDR2 SVGAGI, per germline. The CDR3 loop spans 14 amino acids. CDR3 nucleotide sequence: TGTGCCAGCAGTTACTCCACAGGGGGGTATGGCTACACCTTC. It translates to CASSYSTGGYGYTF.

This chain links TRBV5-6 with TRBJ2-7; 9 nucleotides match TRBD2. V trimming: 0 bases; J trimming: 6 bases; junction bases outside the gene matches: 4. CDR1 is SGHDT, CDR2 YYEEEE, per germline. The CDR3 sequence is 14 residues long. The CDR3 region has the DNA TGTGCCAGCAGCTTGGCTAGCGGGGCTTTCGAGCAGTACTTC. The encoded protein is CASSLASGAFEQYF.

The genes are TRBV5-1 and TRBJ2-4; TRBD1 matches 10 bases. This CDR3 spans 16 amino acids. Trimming removed 3 bases from V and 7 bases from J; junction bases left unmatched: 10. Germline V lookup: CDR1 SGHRS, CDR2 YFSETQ. DNA of the CDR3: TGCGCCAGCAGCTCGAATCCGGGACAGGGGACGAACATTCAGTACTTC. Translated, it gives CASSSNPGQGTNIQYF. Filled out from reference TRBV5-1 and TRBJ2-4, the complete variable domain reads KAGVTQTPRYLIKTRGQQVTLSCSPISGHRSVSWYQQTPGQGLQFLFEYFSETQRNKGNFPGRFSGRQFSNSRSEMNVSTLELGDSALYLCASSSNPGQGTNIQYFGAGTRLSVL.

This chain joins TRBV4-1 and TRBJ2-3; 7 bases line up with TRBD2. CDR3 size: 18 residues. Germline-derived CDR1 and CDR2 are MGHRA and YSYEKL. Trimming removed 1 base from V and 2 bases from J; junction bases left unmatched: 12. The DNA of the CDR3 is TGCGCCAGCAGCCAAGGCGATGGTGCTAGCGGCAACACAGATACGCAGTATTTT. Translation: CASSQGDGASGNTDTQYF.